This paragraph covers one T cell receptor (beta chain) sequence. The data belong to a study of human T cells and chemical hapten exposure. Whole-study context: Across the whole study, which lasted about 23 weeks, patients were given diphenylcyclopropenone on the scalp once a week.

Specified time point: pre-sensitization, week 0. As to treatment: therapeutic diphenylcyclopropenone sensitization with weekly scalp DPC. Each CDR3 protein is one row after TCRdb ran MiXCR on the RACE reads. The sample carries approximately 90,000 distinct CDR3 sequences, roughly 8.5% recorded once. This receptor was taken from a man between 40 and 49 years old with alopecia areata. Some clones in this sample may be carry-over from other donors' samples. Sequenced here: whole blood, sampled in connection with sensitization to the hapten diphenylcyclopropenone (DPC).

Here the CDR3 DNA reads TGTGCCAGTAGTATAGGACGCGGGAGCGGCAATGAGCAGTTCTTC. Translated, it gives CASSIGRGSGNEQFF. The rearrangement joins TRBV19 to TRBJ2-1, with 7 positions matching TRBD2. V was clipped by 1 base and J by 6 bases; unmatched bases: 6. Germline loops: CDR1 LNHDA, CDR2 SQIVND (reference sequence). The CDR3 length is 15 residues.